This T cell receptor (beta chain) appears in the sequencing data of a study of cytomegalovirus exposure and HLA in healthy donors. Amplification used 60 Vbeta primers and 13 Jbeta primers. Method: immunoSEQ multiplex PCR; TCRdb's copy keeps in-frame clones and lacks some. The sample carries roughly 120,000 clones, approximately 80% recorded once. With 6 bases clipped from V and 1 base from J, the junction kept 8 bases outside the gene matches. This CDR3 is 16 amino acids long. CDR1 is SNHLY, CDR2 FYNNEI, per germline. Findings of the study overall: Later analysis demonstrated an association between a missense DCLRE1C variant and TCR beta V- and J-gene trimming.

Comment on this clone: Its cognate antigen is unknown.

The clonotype comes from a young woman in good health and CMV-seropositive. The chain employs TRBV2 and TRBJ2-7; TRBD2 matches 11 bases. Material for sequencing was PBMCs. CDR3 amino acids: CASRHRLAGQSYEQYF. Written as DNA, the CDR3 is TGTGCCAGCAGACACAGACTAGCGGGGCAATCCTACGAGCAGTACTTC. Variable domain in full (rest from reference TRBV2 and TRBJ2-7): EPEVTQTPSHQVTQMGQEVILRCVPISNHLYFYWYRQILGQKVEFLVSFYNNEISEKSEIFDDQFSVERPDGSNFTLKIRSTKLEDSAMYFCASRHRLAGQSYEQYFGPGTRLTVT.